This entry describes one T cell receptor (beta chain). Its antigen is unknown. Base qualities were left out, and no much larger clone turns up one base away. CDR1 and CDR2, per the germline V gene, are SNHLY and FYNNEI. V is reduced by 5 bases and J by 8 bases, leaving a spacing of 18 bases between them. Taken from cysteine to phenylalanine, the CDR3 has 15 residues. Solely the CDR3 DNA is kept, with 45 bases framed from the first base. This sample was taken from a study of blood T cell repertoires in COVID-19 (dated by TCRdb to about 2020). Turning to the overall study: Collaborator samples came from the United States, Italy and Spain and covered acute and convalescent phases of COVID-19. The material from the prospective study consisted of cDNA or gDNA derived from T cells, B-cell-depleted T cells, or PBMCs. The dataset comprised deeply sampled blood TCRbeta repertoires from subjects exposed to, actively infected with, or recovered from COVID-19. The repertoires were released in a freely available public database intended as a resource for research on the immune response to SARS-CoV-2. Samples were obtained from the ongoing ImmuneRACE study (first 160 participants) and from over 1,000 subjects provided by 6 global collaborators. The sample metadata nearly always contained a de-identified subject ID, COVID-19 status, age in years and sex. HLA class I and class II types, where available, came from metadata supplied by the sample provider rather than from assay-based typing.

The immunoSEQ Assay, a bias-controlled multiplex PCR, was used to amplify TCRbeta CDR3 regions from genomic DNA. Turning to the authors' computational methods: Nucleated cell counts per sample were estimated from amplification of reference gene primers within the assay. To quantify the absolute abundance of each unique TCRbeta CDR3 rearrangement, sequence reads were collapsed and filtered. Productive Simpson clonality was computed per sample as the square root of Simpson's diversity index over productive rearrangements. TCRdb's version of the immuneACCESS table is confined to in-frame rearrangements and falls short of the full clone set. An unresolved V gene accounts for under half of the shortfall where checked; the remainder is of unknown origin. D and trimming were read from the DNA, whereas the V and J calls and clone size are those reported in that table. This sample lists 250,000 to 400,000 clones; around nine tenths were detected once. 4.5% to 5.5% of the sample is in the top ten clones.

General conclusions and limits of the study: Clinical and demographic metadata were provided uncurated, with the amount varying by source and participant.

Participants in the prospective study were aged roughly 18 to 100 years, lived in about two dozen United States geographic areas, and enrolled through a virtual design. In the prospective study, cohorts were assigned on the basis of participant-reported clinical history obtained from a screening survey and a study questionnaire. ImmuneRACE Cohort 3 recovered participants were defined by two consecutive negative NP/OP PCR tests, healthcare professional clearance, or symptom resolution. In the prospective study, mobile phlebotomists collected whole blood, serum and a nasopharyngeal or oropharyngeal swab from each participant. Participants in the prospective study had the option to provide additional blood draws and questionnaires over a roughly two-month period. Prospective study blood samples were shipped either frozen or at room temperature before DNA extraction.

Sequences were obtained from PBMCs or T cells enriched from blood (not recorded which). The chain links TRBV2 with TRBJ1-4; TRBD1 is a possible D gene, resting on 6 matching bases. This TCR came from a man aged 60 to 75 who had recovered from COVID-19. The nucleotide sequence reads TGTGCCAGCAGTTCTACAGGGATTTGGTACGAAAAACTGTTTTTT. Its coded protein is CASSSTGIWYEKLFF.